One and the same sample provided the 25 T cell receptor beta chains below, sequenced in a study of a mutant IDH1 vaccine in newly diagnosed glioma. The repertoire was sequenced with immunoSEQ multiplex PCR; TCRdb's copy has only in-frame clones and lacks some. The repertoire holds under 80,000 clones, with approximately 86% as singletons. Time point meaning: baseline, week 1 (first vaccination visit). Treatment denoted: pre-vaccination baseline after standard-of-care therapy. Sample: PBMCs, taken from a glioma patient treated with radiotherapy, temozolomide or both. Receptors originate from a man aged 30 to 39 with glioma.

V gene TRBV7-9 combines with J gene TRBJ2-2, with TRBD1 as a possible D gene (5 bases). Germline V gene sequence: CDR1 SEHNR, CDR2 FQNEAQ (reference sequence). This CDR3 is 14 amino acids long. The V gene lost 2 bases and the J gene lost 7 bases, with 11 bases spanning the gap. As DNA, the CDR3 is TGTGCCAGCAGCTTACCCGACAGCATCGGGGAGCTGTTTTTT. It yields the protein CASSLPDSIGELFF. Variable domain in full (rest from reference TRBV7-9 and TRBJ2-2): DTGVSQNPRHKITKRGQNVTFRCDPISEHNRLYWYRQTLGQGPEFLTYFQNEAQLEKSRLLSDRFSAERPKGSFSTLEIQRTEQGDSAMYLCASSLPDSIGELFFGEGSRLTVL.

The chain carries TRBV2 and TRBJ2-7; TRBD2 might be the D (7 bases). Per germline, CDR1 SNHLY and CDR2 FYNNEI. The ends were cut back, 10 bases at V and 3 bases at J, with 19 bases in the middle. This CDR3 has 14 amino acids. This CDR3 reads CAIRGGTTYYEQYF. CDR3 DNA: TGTGCCATCCGAGGGGGGACTACCTACTACGAGCAGTACTTC.

The chain is built from TRBV4-1 and TRBJ1-6; D is ambiguous. The CDR3 runs to 18 residues. The germline V gene encodes CDR1 MGHRA and CDR2 YSYEKL. Trimming shortened V by 4 bases and J by 6 bases, and 22 bases separated the two germline ends. The chain's CDR3 is CASSLVDPTSSGNSPLHF. CDR3 in DNA: TGCGCCAGCAGCCTTGTGGACCCGACCTCGTCCGGTAATTCACCCCTCCACTTT.

The chain joins TRBV4-1 to TRBJ2-7; maybe TRBD2 (5 bases). Looked up from germline, CDR1 is MGHRA and CDR2 is YSYEKL. CDR3 length equals 14 residues. The V and J ends lost 5 bases and 0 bases respectively, with 11 bases between them. DNA of the CDR3: TGCGCCAGCAGCAGAGGGCCCAACTCCTACGAGCAGTACTTC. Its translation: CASSRGPNSYEQYF.

The CDR3 loop is CASSSGGDNEQFF. Here the CDR3 DNA reads TGTGCCAGCTCTAGCGGGGGGGACAATGAGCAGTTCTTC. The chain joins TRBV13 to TRBJ2-1, with 12 positions matching TRBD2. CDR1 is PRHDT, CDR2 FYEKMQ, per germline (reference sequence). The CDR3 spans 13 residues. Trimming at V came to 8 bases and at J to 5 bases, leaving 1 base not matched to a gene.

In its sample, this clone was seen once. This rearrangement joins TRBV12-5 to TRBJ1-1, with a weak D call TRBD1 (6 bases). This CDR3 spans 16 amino acids. Germline CDR1 reads LGHNT; CDR2 reads FRNRAP. V was trimmed by 0 bases and J by 4 bases, leaving 15 bases between them. The CDR3, as DNA: TGTGCTAGTGGTTTGGTACTAGGGGGGCTGGGCACTGAAGCTTTCTTT. Protein: CASGLVLGGLGTEAFF.

V and J are TRBV14 and TRBJ2-3, with 10 nucleotides matching TRBD1. Germline V CDR1 and CDR2: SGHDN, FVKESK. V shed 5 bases, J shed 0 bases, and the junction held 5 bases outside the gene matches. The CDR3 consists of 16 residues. In DNA, the CDR3 is TGTGCCAGCAGCTTGACAGGGGGCAGGAGCACAGATACGCAGTATTTT. This encodes CASSLTGGRSTDTQYF.

This clone was observed a single time. The chain uses TRBV19 and TRBJ1-4; D unclear. The CDR3 runs 14 residues. The germline gives CDR1 LNHDA, CDR2 SQIVND (reference sequence). V lost 6 bases and J lost 7, with 15 bases in between. The CDR3 DNA sequence: TGTGCCAGTAGGGGTTTAAGGAGACGTGAAAAACTGTTTTTT. Translated, it gives CASRGLRRREKLFF.

The chain has TRBV5-1 and TRBJ2-3, with 10 bases fitting TRBD1. V dropped 3 bases and J dropped 8; count of bases not matched to a gene: 6. CDR1 SGHRS and CDR2 YFSETQ come from the germline V gene. This CDR3 spans 14 amino acids. The CDR3 DNA reads as TGCGCCAGCAGCTCGGACAGGGGGTACGGTACGCAGTATTTT. This codes for CASSSDRGYGTQYF.

This rearrangement joins TRBV28 to TRBJ1-6; the D gene is possibly TRBD1 (6 bases). The CDR3 has 13 residues. CDR1 is MDHEN, CDR2 SYDVKM, per germline. The CDR3 nucleotides are TGTACGGCGGGGGCAACCTATAATTCACCCCTCCACTTT. Residues: CTAGATYNSPLHF.

The rearrangement joins TRBV28 to TRBJ1-4; 9 positions match TRBD1. The CDR3 covers 18 residues. CDR1 is MDHEN, CDR2 SYDVKM, per germline. J was trimmed by 8 bases and V by 7 bases; bases with no gene match: 20. The CDR3, as DNA: TGTGCCAGCACCTTATATAGGAAAGAGGGGACAGGGCTAGAAAAACTGTTTTTT. This gives the protein CASTLYRKEGTGLEKLFF.

The V and J genes are TRBV9 and TRBJ1-4; a possible D gene is TRBD1 (5 bases). Germline CDR1 is SGDLS and CDR2 is YYNGEE. Trimming cost V 3 bases and J 7 bases, with 10 bases left between them. This CDR3 region has 13 residues. In nucleotides, the CDR3 is TGTGCCAGCAGCGGAGGGGTCCTTGAAAAACTGTTTTTT. Its protein is CASSGGVLEKLFF.

The chain employs TRBV10-3 and TRBJ2-3; D not certain. CDR1 and CDR2 (germline): ENHRY, SYGVKD. The CDR3 covers 13 residues. Trimming shortened V by 6 bases and J by 2 bases, and 9 bases separated the two germline ends. CDR3: CAISGDNTDTQYF. The CDR3, as DNA: TGTGCCATCAGCGGTGATAACACAGATACGCAGTATTTT.

J is TRBJ2-2 and V is TRBV25-1, with TRBD2 matching over 10 bases. Germline V gene sequence: CDR1 MGHDK, CDR2 SYGVNS. This CDR3 region has 16 residues. J gave up 4 bases and V 5 bases, and 7 bases lay outside the gene matches. The DNA of the CDR3 is TGTGCCAGCAGTTTTCAGCGGGGGGGCTTCACCGGGGAGCTGTTTTTT. Translated, it gives CASSFQRGGFTGELFF.

The V and J genes are TRBV10-1 and TRBJ2-7; possible D gene TRBD1, 6 bases. Trimming pared 7 bases from V and 7 bases from J, leaving 20 bases between. Looked up from germline, CDR1 is WNHNN and CDR2 is SYGVQD (reference sequence). The CDR3 consists of 14 residues. The CDR3 region has the DNA TGCGCCAGCAAGAGGGACCCACAGGGTAAGGAGCAGTACTTC. Amino acids: CASKRDPQGKEQYF.

The CDR3 region is CASSSYRGHTYEQYF. The CDR3 DNA follows: TGCGCCAGCAGCTCCTACAGGGGGCACACCTACGAGCAGTACTTC. The chain is built from TRBV5-1 and TRBJ2-7, with 9 bases matching TRBD1. Germline CDR1 reads SGHRS; CDR2 reads YFSETQ. Germline trimming cut 3 bases from V and 2 bases from J; bases unmatched to any gene: 6. The CDR3 is 15 residues long.

The rearrangement links TRBV6-1 to TRBJ2-3; tentative D call: TRBD1 (6 bases). Germline values: CDR1 MNHNS, CDR2 SASEGT. V was trimmed by 8 bases and J by 0 bases, leaving 15 bases between them. The CDR3 runs 15 residues. CDR3 sequence: CASEGVRLSTDTQYF. DNA of the CDR3: TGTGCCAGCGAGGGGGTAAGACTGAGCACAGATACGCAGTATTTT.

This chain links TRBV19 with TRBJ2-7; the D gene is possibly TRBD2 (6 bases). Trimming stripped 1 base from V and 0 bases from J, with 13 bases between. Germline CDR1 reads LNHDA; CDR2 reads SQIVND (reference sequence). There are 16 residues in the CDR3. The chain's CDR3 is CASSIGVGGASYEQYF. The CDR3, as DNA: TGTGCCAGTAGTATAGGGGTAGGCGGGGCCTCCTACGAGCAGTACTTC.

The CDR3 DNA reads as TGTGCCAGTAGTATACGACAGGGGGCTCAGCCCCAGCATTTT. Encoded protein: CASSIRQGAQPQHF. This chain links TRBV19 with TRBJ1-5, with 10 bases matching TRBD1. Germline values: CDR1 LNHDA, CDR2 SQIVND (reference sequence). The CDR3 is 14 amino acids. V dropped 2 bases and J dropped 6; count of bases not matched to a gene: 1.

Regarding this clone: This specimen includes other DNA sequences encoding the same CDR3. The rearrangement uses TRBV19 and TRBJ1-1, with TRBD1 as a possible D gene (5 bases). Germline V gene sequence: CDR1 LNHDA, CDR2 SQIVND (reference sequence). This CDR3 is built from 16 residues. Trimming pared 3 bases from V and 1 base from J, leaving 15 bases between. CDR3 protein: CASSIGAAGGNTEAFF. For the CDR3, the DNA is TGTGCCAGTAGTATCGGGGCCGCCGGGGGGAACACTGAAGCTTTCTTT.

V and J are TRBV5-6 and TRBJ2-6, with unresolved D. Germline CDR1 is SGHDT and CDR2 is YYEEEE. V gave up 1 base and J gave up 2 bases, with 10 bases separating them. This CDR3 is 16 amino acids long. The CDR3 region has the DNA TGTGCCAGCAGCTTGTACGGTAAGCCTGGGGCCAACGTCCTGACTTTC. Its protein product is CASSLYGKPGANVLTF. Combining the CDR3 with reference TRBV5-6 and TRBJ2-6 gives the whole variable domain DAGVTQSPTHLIKTRGQQVTLRCSPKSGHDTVSWYQQALGQGPQFIFQYYEEEERQRGNFPDRFSGHQFPNYSSELNVNALLLGDSALYLCASSLYGKPGANVLTFGAGSRLTVL.

The rearrangement links TRBV10-2 to TRBJ1-4, with D possibly TRBD1 on 6 matching bases. This CDR3 is 14 amino acids long. Germline V gene lookup returns CDR1 WSHSY and CDR2 SAAADI. Trimming cost V 9 bases and J 5 bases, with 16 bases left between them. CDR3: CASSQGRGNEKLFF. CDR3 DNA sequence: TGCGCCAGTTCTCAGGGGAGGGGAAATGAAAAACTGTTTTTT.

The chain is built from TRBV15 and TRBJ1-1; tentative D call: TRBD1 (5 bases). Trimming stripped 7 bases from V and 11 bases from J, with 23 bases between. The CDR3 is 14 amino acids. CDR1 and CDR2 from the germline V gene are LNHNV and YYDKDF (reference sequence). CDR3 nucleotides: TGTGCCACCACCTTCGGTCCGCTGGGGCAGGGTGCTTTCTTT. This translates into CATTFGPLGQGAFF.

The V gene is TRBV25-1, the J gene TRBJ1-3; TRBD1 matches at 8 bases. J gave up 0 bases and V 4 bases, and 2 bases lay outside the gene matches. The CDR3 has 15 residues. Germline V gene sequence: CDR1 MGHDK, CDR2 SYGVNS. The CDR3 DNA reads as TGTGCCAGCAGTGGGACAGGGAACTCTGGAAACACCATATATTTT. Translated, it gives CASSGTGNSGNTIYF.

V gene TRBV19 combines with J gene TRBJ1-2; 7 bases are shared with TRBD1. With V trimmed by 0 bases and J by 3 bases, 4 bases remained unmatched. The CDR3 runs to 15 residues. Germline V gene data show CDR1 as LNHDA and CDR2 as SQIVND (reference sequence). For the CDR3, the DNA is TGTGCCAGTAGTATAGAAGCGACAGGGCACTATGGCTACACCTTC. Translation gives CASSIEATGHYGYTF.